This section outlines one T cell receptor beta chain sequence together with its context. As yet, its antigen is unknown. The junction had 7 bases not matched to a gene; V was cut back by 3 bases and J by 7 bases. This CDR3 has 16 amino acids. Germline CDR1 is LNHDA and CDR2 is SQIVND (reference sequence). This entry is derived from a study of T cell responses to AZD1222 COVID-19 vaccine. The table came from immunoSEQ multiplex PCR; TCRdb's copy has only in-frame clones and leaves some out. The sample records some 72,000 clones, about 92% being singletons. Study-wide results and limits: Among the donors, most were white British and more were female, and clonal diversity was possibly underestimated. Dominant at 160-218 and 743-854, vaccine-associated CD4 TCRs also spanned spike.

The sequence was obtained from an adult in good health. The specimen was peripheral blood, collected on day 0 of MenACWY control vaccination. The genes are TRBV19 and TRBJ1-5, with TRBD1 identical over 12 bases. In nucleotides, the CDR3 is TGTGCCAGTAGTATGGGGACAGGGGGCGCGGGACAGCCCCAGCATTTT. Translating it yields CASSMGTGGAGQPQHF.